What follows is one T cell receptor beta chain and its context. Germline CDR1 reads LNHNV; CDR2 reads YYDKDF (reference sequence). V was clipped by 0 bases and J by 11 bases, with 13 bases between them. This CDR3 contains 13 residues. These data are taken from a study of blood T cell repertoires in COVID-19. Study at large: COVID-19 samples, acute and convalescent, were from the United States, Italy and Spain. PBMCs, B-cell-depleted T cells, or T cells provided the cDNA or gDNA that made up the material.

The table came from immunoSEQ multiplex PCR; TCRdb's copy has only in-frame clones and leaves some out. The sample has fewer than 200,000 clones, 85% to 90% seen once. Sequenced: peripheral blood. The clonotype was recovered from a woman in her fifties or sixties with acute or convalescent COVID-19. The chain recombines TRBV15 with TRBJ1-1; D is uncertain. The CDR3 region has the DNA TGTGCCACCAGCAGAGATCCCGGCGGTCGGGCTTTCTTT. Its protein product is CATSRDPGGRAFF.